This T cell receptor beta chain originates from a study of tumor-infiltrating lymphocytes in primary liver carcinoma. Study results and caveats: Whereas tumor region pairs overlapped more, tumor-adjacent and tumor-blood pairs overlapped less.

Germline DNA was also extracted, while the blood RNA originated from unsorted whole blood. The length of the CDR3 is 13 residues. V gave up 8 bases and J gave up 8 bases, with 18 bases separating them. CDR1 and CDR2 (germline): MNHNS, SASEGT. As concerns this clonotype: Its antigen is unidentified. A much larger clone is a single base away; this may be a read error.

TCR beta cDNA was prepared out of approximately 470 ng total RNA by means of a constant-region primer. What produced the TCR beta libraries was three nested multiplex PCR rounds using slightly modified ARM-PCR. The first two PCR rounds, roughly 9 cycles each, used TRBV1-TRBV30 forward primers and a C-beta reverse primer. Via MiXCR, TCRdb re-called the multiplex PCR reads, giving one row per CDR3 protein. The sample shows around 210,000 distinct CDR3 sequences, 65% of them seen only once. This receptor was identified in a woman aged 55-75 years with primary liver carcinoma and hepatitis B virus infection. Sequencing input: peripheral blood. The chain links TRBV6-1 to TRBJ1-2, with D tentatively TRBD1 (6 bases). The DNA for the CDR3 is TGTGCCAGCGGTCTCCGACAGGTTTTGGGCTACACCTTC. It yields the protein CASGLRQVLGYTF.